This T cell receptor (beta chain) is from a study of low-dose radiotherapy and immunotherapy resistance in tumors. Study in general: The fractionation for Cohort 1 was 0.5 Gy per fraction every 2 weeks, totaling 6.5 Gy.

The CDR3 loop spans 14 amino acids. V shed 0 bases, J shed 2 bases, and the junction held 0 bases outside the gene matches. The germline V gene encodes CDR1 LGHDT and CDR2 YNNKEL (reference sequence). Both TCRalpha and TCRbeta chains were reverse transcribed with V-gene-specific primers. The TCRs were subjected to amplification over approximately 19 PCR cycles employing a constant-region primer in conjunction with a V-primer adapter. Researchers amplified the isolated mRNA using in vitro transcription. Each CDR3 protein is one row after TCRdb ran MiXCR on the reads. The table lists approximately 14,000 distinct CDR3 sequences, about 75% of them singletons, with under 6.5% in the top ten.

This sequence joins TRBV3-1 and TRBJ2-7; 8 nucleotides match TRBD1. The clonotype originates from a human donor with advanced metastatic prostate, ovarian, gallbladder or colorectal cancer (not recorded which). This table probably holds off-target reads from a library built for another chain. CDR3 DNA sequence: TGTGCCAGCAGCCAAGAGGACAGGGCCTACGAGCAGTACTTC. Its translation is CASSQEDRAYEQYF.